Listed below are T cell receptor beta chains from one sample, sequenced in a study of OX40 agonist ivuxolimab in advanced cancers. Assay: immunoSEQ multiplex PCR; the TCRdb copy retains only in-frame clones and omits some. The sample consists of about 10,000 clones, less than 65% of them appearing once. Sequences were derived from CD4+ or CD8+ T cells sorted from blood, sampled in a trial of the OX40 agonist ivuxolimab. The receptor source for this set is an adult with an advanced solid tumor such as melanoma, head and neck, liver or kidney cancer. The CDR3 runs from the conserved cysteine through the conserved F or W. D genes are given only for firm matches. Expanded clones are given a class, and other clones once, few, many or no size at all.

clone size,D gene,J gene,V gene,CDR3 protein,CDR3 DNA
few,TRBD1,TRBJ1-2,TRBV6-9,CASSLGGQNYGYTF,TGTGCCAGCAGTTTAGGGGGACAGAACTATGGCTACACCTTC
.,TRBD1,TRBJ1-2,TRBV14,CASSQDQHRGRGYTF,TGTGCCAGCAGCCAAGACCAGCACAGGGGTCGGGGCTACACCTTC
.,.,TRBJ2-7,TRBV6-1,CASSVRVYQYF,TGTGCCAGCAGTGTCAGGGTTTACCAGTACTTC
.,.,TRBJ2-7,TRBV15,CATSRAARDPAYEQYF,TGTGCCACCAGCAGAGCTGCCCGGGACCCTGCCTACGAGCAGTACTTC
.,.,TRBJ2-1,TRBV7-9,CASTAIGVRYNEQFF,TGTGCCAGCACCGCCATAGGGGTGAGGTACAATGAGCAGTTCTTC
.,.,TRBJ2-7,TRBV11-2,CASSSDVGYSYEQYF,TGTGCCAGCAGCTCGGACGTAGGATACTCCTACGAGCAGTACTTC
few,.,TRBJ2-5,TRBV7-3,CASSPGTQETQYF,TGTGCCAGCAGCCCTGGGACCCAAGAGACCCAGTACTTC
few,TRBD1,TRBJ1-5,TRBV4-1,CASSQGQGGQPQHF,TGCGCCAGCAGCCAGGGACAGGGAGGTCAGCCCCAGCATTTT
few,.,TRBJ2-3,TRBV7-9,CASSGAASDTQYF,TGTGCCAGCAGTGGGGCAGCTTCGGATACGCAGTATTTT
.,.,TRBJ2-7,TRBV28,CASSFPEVGGSYEQYF,TGTGCCAGCAGTTTCCCCGAGGTGGGTGGCTCCTACGAGCAGTACTTC
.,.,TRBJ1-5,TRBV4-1,CASSPRANQPQHF,TGCGCCAGCAGCCCCAGGGCCAATCAGCCCCAGCATTTT
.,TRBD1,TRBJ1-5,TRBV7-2,CASSPYRGTGQPQHF,TGTGCCAGCAGCCCCTACAGGGGAACAGGGCAGCCCCAGCATTTT
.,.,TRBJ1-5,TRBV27,CASSLRGARGNQPQHF,TGTGCCAGCAGTTTGCGTGGGGCGCGGGGCAATCAGCCCCAGCATTTT
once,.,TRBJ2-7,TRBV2,CAISASEPIYEQYF,TGTGCCATCAGTGCCTCGGAGCCCATCTACGAGCAGTACTTC
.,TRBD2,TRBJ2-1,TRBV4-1,CASSQVAIAGQSYNEQFF,TGCGCCAGCAGCCAAGTTGCCATAGCGGGTCAGTCCTACAATGAGCAGTTCTTC
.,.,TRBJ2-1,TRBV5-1,CASSLSAVGYNEQFF,TGCGCCAGCAGCTTGTCCGCCGTTGGCTACAATGAGCAGTTCTTC